This section outlines one T cell receptor (beta chain) sequence together with its context. The PCR ran on 60 Vbeta and 13 Jbeta primers. Data came from immunoSEQ multiplex PCR; TCRdb stores just in-frame clones and leaves some out. The sample has 150,000 to 200,000 clones, and its top ten clones hold about 6.5%. This specimen comes from a study of cytomegalovirus exposure and HLA in healthy donors. The CDR3 has 16 amino acids. V was clipped by 3 bases and J by 0 bases, with 16 bases between them. The germline gives CDR1 SGDLS, CDR2 YYNGEE. The sequencing sample was made of PBMCs. This TCR derives from a man aged 25-40 years in good health and CMV-seronegative. The rearrangement uses TRBV9 and TRBJ2-7; tentatively, D is TRBD1 (6 bases). The CDR3 reads CASSASIGTPSYEQYF. The CDR3 DNA follows: TGTGCCAGCAGCGCTTCGATCGGGACACCCTCCTACGAGCAGTACTTC.